Listed below are T cell receptor beta chains from one sample, sequenced in a study of OX40 agonist ivuxolimab in advanced cancers. Here immunoSEQ multiplex PCR was the method, and the copy in TCRdb shows in-frame clones only, minus some. Counted here are 79,000 or so clones, roughly nine tenths occurring once; the ten biggest clones make up 1.5% to 2%. Sequencing was performed on CD4+ or CD8+ T cells sorted from blood, taken in a trial of the OX40 agonist ivuxolimab. These receptors were collected from an adult with an advanced solid tumor such as melanoma, head and neck, liver or kidney cancer. The CDR3 runs from the conserved cysteine through the conserved F or W. The D gene is left open where the match is weak. Only some rows state a clone size, as once, few, many or a class for expanded clones.

v_gene,j_gene,abundance,d_gene,CDR3aa,CDR3nt
TRBV12-1,TRBJ1-5,few,.,CASSVQGLINQPQHF,TGTGCCAGCAGCGTACAGGGACTAATAAATCAGCCCCAGCATTTT
TRBV19,TRBJ1-5,.,.,CASSINLNQPQHF,TGTGCCAGTAGTATAAACCTTAATCAGCCCCAGCATTTT
TRBV28,TRBJ1-3,.,.,CASSSGQGRNTIYF,TGTGCCAGCAGTTCCGGGCAGGGTAGAAACACCATATATTTT
TRBV28,TRBJ1-2,once,TRBD1,CASESGGGEIGGYTF,TGTGCCAGCGAGTCTGGAGGGGGCGAAATAGGAGGCTACACCTTC
TRBV7-9,TRBJ2-3,.,TRBD2,CASSLAPLAVTDTQYF,TGTGCCAGCAGCTTAGCGCCCCTAGCGGTCACAGATACGCAGTATTTT
TRBV19,TRBJ1-2,.,.,CASKSGDILGGGYTF,TGTGCCAGTAAGTCCGGGGACATCCTTGGAGGTGGCTACACCTTC
TRBV2,TRBJ1-1,.,TRBD1,CASSGGTGGLGAFF,TGTGCCAGCAGTGGAGGGACAGGGGGCCTAGGAGCTTTCTTT
TRBV6-5,TRBJ2-1,.,TRBD2,CASTLAASYNEQFF,TGTGCCAGCACCCTAGCGGCTTCCTACAATGAGCAGTTCTTC
TRBV27,TRBJ1-1,.,.,CASSLARGTEAFF,TGTGCCAGCAGTTTAGCCAGGGGAACTGAAGCTTTCTTT
TRBV2,TRBJ2-5,few,.,CASSQETQYF,TGTGCCAGCAGCCAAGAGACCCAGTACTTC
TRBV30,TRBJ2-3,.,TRBD1,CAWDRGVNTQYF,TGTGCCTGGGACAGGGGGGTAAATACGCAGTATTTT
TRBV6-4,TRBJ2-2,.,TRBD2,CASSEEAGGNTGELFF,TGTGCCAGCAGTGAAGAGGCGGGGGGGAACACCGGGGAGCTGTTTTTT
TRBV10-3,TRBJ2-4,.,.,CATRQENIQYF,TGTGCCACCCGACAGGAGAACATTCAGTACTTC
TRBV28,TRBJ1-2,few,.,CASSFRYGYTF,TGTGCCAGCAGTTTTAGGTATGGCTACACCTTC
TRBV11-2,TRBJ1-1,few,.,CASSGTAFKGAFF,TGTGCCAGCAGTGGGACCGCTTTTAAAGGAGCTTTCTTT
TRBV10-2,TRBJ2-1,once,.,CASTSYNEQFF,TGCGCCAGCACCTCCTACAATGAGCAGTTCTTC
TRBV19,TRBJ2-1,.,TRBD2,CASSKLAGVSYNEQFF,TGTGCCAGTAGTAAACTAGCGGGCGTCTCCTACAATGAGCAGTTCTTC
TRBV19,TRBJ2-3,.,TRBD2,CASGTSGSTDTQYF,TGTGCCAGCGGGACTAGCGGGAGCACAGATACGCAGTATTTT
TRBV7-2,TRBJ2-3,.,.,CAGRPLGTDTQYF,TGTGCCGGGAGACCCCTCGGCACAGATACGCAGTATTTT
TRBV4-3,TRBJ2-3,once,.,CASSQTPVWLGADTQYF,TGCGCCAGCAGCCAAACCCCCGTCTGGCTAGGCGCAGATACGCAGTATTTT
TRBV7-3,TRBJ2-1,.,TRBD2,CASSLIGRDSYNEQFF,TGTGCCAGCAGCTTAATCGGGAGGGACTCCTACAATGAGCAGTTCTTC
TRBV19,TRBJ1-4,.,TRBD1,CASSNDRGNEKLFF,TGTGCCAGTAGTAACGACAGGGGAAATGAAAAACTGTTTTTT
TRBV5-4,TRBJ2-3,.,TRBD2,CASSQDSGLAGTDTQYF,TGCGCCAGCAGCCAAGATTCAGGACTAGCTGGCACAGATACGCAGTATTTT
TRBV7-9,TRBJ2-1,.,.,CASSADFGEQFF,TGTGCCAGCAGCGCCGACTTTGGTGAGCAGTTCTTC
TRBV19,TRBJ2-1,.,TRBD2,CASKAGGPRMDEQFF,TGTGCCAGCAAAGCGGGAGGGCCCCGGATGGATGAGCAGTTCTTC
TRBV7-9,TRBJ2-7,.,TRBD2,CASSSSEGLAGQTYEQYF,TGTGCCAGCAGCTCATCGGAGGGACTAGCGGGCCAGACCTACGAGCAGTACTTC
TRBV27,TRBJ2-7,.,TRBD1,CASSFRQGAYEQYF,TGTGCCAGCAGTTTTAGACAGGGGGCCTACGAGCAGTACTTC
TRBV2,TRBJ2-5,.,TRBD1,CASGIDRGQETQYF,TGTGCCAGTGGGATCGACAGGGGGCAAGAGACCCAGTACTTC
TRBV7-3,TRBJ2-5,.,.,CASSPDRQETQYF,TGTGCCAGCAGCCCAGACCGACAAGAGACCCAGTACTTC
TRBV5-1,TRBJ1-5,.,.,CASSLGQSNQPQHF,TGCGCCAGCAGCTTGGGGCAGTCCAATCAGCCCCAGCATTTT
TRBV5-6,TRBJ2-5,.,.,CASSPPLEETQYF,TGTGCCAGCAGCCCCCCCCTAGAAGAGACCCAGTACTTC
TRBV5-6,TRBJ2-2,.,TRBD1,CASSLGRGRAGELFF,TGTGCCAGCAGCTTGGGCAGGGGGCGCGCCGGGGAGCTGTTTTTT
TRBV6-5,TRBJ2-5,.,TRBD1,CASSYSTGGETQYF,TGTGCCAGCAGTTATTCGACAGGGGGAGAGACCCAGTACTTC
TRBV6-5,TRBJ1-5,.,.,CASGTNSNQPQHF,TGTGCCAGCGGTACGAATAGCAATCAGCCCCAGCATTTT
TRBV6-5,TRBJ1-4,.,.,CASSLEGTNEKLFF,TGTGCCAGCAGTTTGGAGGGAACTAATGAAAAACTGTTTTTT
TRBV5-1,TRBJ2-5,.,.,CASSLYTGETQYF,TGCGCCAGCAGCTTGTATACGGGAGAGACCCAGTACTTC
TRBV27,TRBJ2-7,.,.,CASSTGQGLYEQYF,TGTGCCAGCAGTACTGGACAGGGACTATACGAGCAGTACTTC
TRBV19,TRBJ1-1,.,.,CASSTLQGGAEAFF,TGTGCCAGTAGTACGCTACAGGGAGGGGCTGAAGCTTTCTTT
TRBV7-2,TRBJ2-2,.,.,CASSLVVRTGELFF,TGTGCCAGCAGCTTAGTGGTGAGAACCGGGGAGCTGTTTTTT
TRBV5-1,TRBJ2-3,.,TRBD1,CASSLSSPGQGLNTQYF,TGCGCCAGCAGCTTAAGCAGCCCGGGACAGGGCTTGAATACGCAGTATTTT
TRBV4-1,TRBJ2-7,once,TRBD2,CASSQVPSGQYEQYF,TGCGCCAGCAGCCAAGTGCCTAGCGGCCAGTACGAGCAGTACTTC
TRBV7-9,TRBJ1-1,.,.,CASSFAPNTEAFF,TGTGCCAGCAGCTTCGCCCCGAACACTGAAGCTTTCTTT
TRBV30,TRBJ2-5,.,.,CAWSVLGETQYF,TGTGCCTGGAGTGTACTGGGGGAGACCCAGTACTTC
TRBV5-1,TRBJ2-2,.,.,CASSLLGADTGELFF,TGCGCCAGCAGCTTGCTAGGGGCGGACACCGGGGAGCTGTTTTTT
TRBV7-2,TRBJ2-3,.,.,CASSPSQGTDTQYF,TGTGCCAGCAGCCCGAGCCAGGGCACAGATACGCAGTATTTT
TRBV2,TRBJ2-6,.,.,CASRRGDSGANVLTF,TGTGCCAGCAGAAGGGGTGACTCTGGGGCCAACGTCCTGACTTTC
TRBV5-1,TRBJ2-3,.,.,CASSLEGTRTDTQYF,TGCGCCAGCAGCTTGGAGGGAACTAGGACAGATACGCAGTATTTT
TRBV27,TRBJ2-1,once,.,CASSNLGAPSPEQFF,TGTGCCAGCAGCAATCTCGGAGCTCCGAGTCCTGAGCAGTTCTTC
TRBV6-1,TRBJ2-7,.,.,CASFTGPPYEQYF,TGTGCCAGCTTCACAGGGCCCCCCTACGAGCAGTACTTC
TRBV7-2,TRBJ2-7,few,.,CASSLGPLYEQYF,TGTGCCAGCAGCTTAGGCCCACTCTACGAGCAGTACTTC